The T cell receptor (beta chain) under discussion was sequenced for a study of blood T cell repertoires in COVID-19. Germline loops: CDR1 ENHRY, CDR2 SYGVKD. V was trimmed by 6 bases and J by 5 bases, leaving 10 bases between them. This CDR3 comprises 13 residues. This table comes from immunoSEQ multiplex PCR, and its TCRdb copy is limited to in-frame clones, with some not included. The sample shows some 150,000 clones, roughly 85% of them seen only once. This receptor was identified in a human donor with acute or convalescent COVID-19. The donor label of this sample is uncertain. Sequenced input: peripheral blood. The J gene is TRBJ1-4, the V gene TRBV10-3, with D perhaps matching TRBD1 (6 bases). CDR3 amino acids: CAISSDRNEKLFF. In DNA, the CDR3 is TGTGCCATCAGCAGTGACAGGAATGAAAAACTGTTTTTT.